The sequence of this T cell receptor beta chain was determined in a study of early T cells in non-severe SARS-CoV-2 infection (dated by TCRdb to the early 2020s). Broadly, across the study: Because TCR sequencing relied on bulk RNA taken from unsorted whole blood, pairing of alpha and beta chains was not possible.

Study-wide findings and limitations: VDJdb matching was skewed toward anti-spike CD8 responses, so virus-specific expansions were likely underestimated and private and CD4 specificities were missed.

This clonotype was found many times. Its specific antigen is unknown. Base qualities are not recorded, but no much larger clone differs from it by a single base. Receptor libraries were prepared by 5' RACE. TCRdb lists the instrument as NextSeq 500. Unique molecular identifiers were attached to individual cDNA molecules in the TCR library protocol so that sequencing error and PCR bias could be corrected. Sequencing covered both TCR alpha and beta chains, and within each sample the abundances of alpha and beta sequences were tightly co-correlated. The authors processed their data as follows. V gene, J gene and CDR3 annotation of TCR sequences was performed with Decombinator V4. TCRs were defined as expanded if a significant change between any two time points was detected under a Poisson model with p below 0.0001. TCR abundances were normalised to the total number of TCRs sequenced in each sample and reported as counts per million. TRAV1-2 paired with TRAJ12, TRAJ20 or TRAJ33 defined MAIT TCRs, while TRAV10 paired with TRAJ18 defined iNKT TCRs. VDJdb, accessed on 1 November 2021, was searched for TCRs annotated for CMV, EBV and SARS-CoV-2, and TCRs annotated for more than one antigen were excluded. Starting from the raw public reads, TCRdb applied fastp trimming at Q25, assembled clones with MiXCR and retained in-frame beta chains. Records with the same CDR3 protein are collapsed into one entry carrying the most frequent genes and DNA. The V and J calls come from TCRdb's annotation, not from the publication. A total of about 35,000 distinct CDR3 sequences appear in this sample, around 6% of them only once. 6% to 9% of the sample rests with the top ten.

From the cysteine up to the phenylalanine, the CDR3 has a length of 14 residues. Here the CDR3 DNA is all that survives: 42 bases in frame from base 1. Trimmed from V: 3 bases; trimmed from J: 3 bases; junction bases lacking a gene match: 2. CDR1 and CDR2 were assigned from the germline V gene (reference sequence) as LNHDA and SQIVND. The study was a case-control design nested within a healthcare worker cohort in London, UK, with weekly nasopharyngeal swab PCR tests and blood sampling. Healthcare workers were recruited between 23 and 31 March 2020, during the week of the UK lockdown, and were followed weekly for up to about 15 weeks.

The TCR sequence derives from an adult who was a healthcare worker with PCR-confirmed SARS-CoV-2 infection or an uninfected control (not recorded which). This receptor chain uses TRBV19 and TRBJ2-4, with 7 middle bases fitting TRBD1. Sample: whole blood. The nucleotide sequence reads as follows: TGTGCCAGTAGTATTCCAGGGGGCAAAAACATTCAGTACTTC. This translates into CASSIPGGKNIQYF.